This T cell receptor beta chain was identified in a study of T cells in Graves' hyperthyroidism and ophthalmopathy. Under 3 months was the duration of disease in ophthalmopathy patients, who also had a Clinical Activity Score of at least 3 and a NOSPECS grade of at least 4. This clonotype was recorded a few times. V was pared by 3 bases and J by 4 bases, with 9 bases between. The CDR3 sequence is 13 residues long. TCR beta CDR3 sequences were amplified from RNA transcripts. In the first-round RT-PCR of the TCR CDR3, the HTBI primer set was used. TCRdb reanalysed the multiplex PCR reads using MiXCR and keeps one entry per CDR3 protein. This sample has 350,000 or so distinct CDR3 sequences, with roughly 18% found just once.

The origin of this receptor is a woman aged 40 to 50 with Graves' ophthalmopathy. V and J are TRBV12-3 or TRBV12-4 and TRBJ1-1; D unresolved. Source material: blood. CDR3 DNA: TGTGCCAGCAGTTTCGGGGAGGGCACTGAAGCTTTCTTT. Translated: CASSFGEGTEAFF.